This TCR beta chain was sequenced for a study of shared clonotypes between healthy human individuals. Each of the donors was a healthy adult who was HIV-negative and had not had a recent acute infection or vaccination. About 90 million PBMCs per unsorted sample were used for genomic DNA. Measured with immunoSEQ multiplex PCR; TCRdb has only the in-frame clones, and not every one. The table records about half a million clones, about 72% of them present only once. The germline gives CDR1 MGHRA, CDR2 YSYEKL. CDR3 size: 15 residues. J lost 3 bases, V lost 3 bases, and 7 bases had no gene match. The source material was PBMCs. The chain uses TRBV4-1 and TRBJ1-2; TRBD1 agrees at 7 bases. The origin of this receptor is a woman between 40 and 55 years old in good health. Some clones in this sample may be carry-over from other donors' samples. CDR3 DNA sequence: TGCGCCAGCAGCCATCCTGCAGGGGGAGACTATGGCTACACCTTC. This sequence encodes CASSHPAGGDYGYTF.